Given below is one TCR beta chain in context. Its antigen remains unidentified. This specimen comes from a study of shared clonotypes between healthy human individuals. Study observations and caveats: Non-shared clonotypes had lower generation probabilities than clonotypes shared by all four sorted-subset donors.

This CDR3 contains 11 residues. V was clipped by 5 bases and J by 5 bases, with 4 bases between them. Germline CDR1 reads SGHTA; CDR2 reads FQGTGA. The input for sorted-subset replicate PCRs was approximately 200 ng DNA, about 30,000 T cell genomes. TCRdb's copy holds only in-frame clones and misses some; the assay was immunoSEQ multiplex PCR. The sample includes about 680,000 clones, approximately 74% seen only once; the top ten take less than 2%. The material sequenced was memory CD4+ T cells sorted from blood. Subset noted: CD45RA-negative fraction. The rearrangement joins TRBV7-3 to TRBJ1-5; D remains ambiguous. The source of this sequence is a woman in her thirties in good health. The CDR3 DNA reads TGTGCCAGCAGCCACGATCAGCCCCAGCATTTT. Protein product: CASSHDQPQHF.